These 10 T cell receptor beta chains were sequenced from one sample in a study of T cell changes during pregnancy in multiple sclerosis (dated by TCRdb to between 2018 and 2021). Library method: the immunoSEQ multiplex PCR assay. Not all clones reach the TCRdb copy of this immuneACCESS table, which keeps in-frame sequences only. Checked studies attribute under half of the gap to unresolved V genes and leave the rest unexplained. For this sample the table gives approximately 85,000 clones, of which 80% to 95% were detected only once. Clones ranked in the top ten supply 2.5% to 3% of the sample. The sample consisted of peripheral blood, taken in the first trimester of pregnancy. The receptors originated from a female donor with multiple sclerosis, enrolled in a pregnancy study.

CDR3 DNA sequence: TGTGCCAGCAGCTTCGGGGTTGTAGCGGGCTACAATGAGCAGTTCTTC. Its translation: CASSFGVVAGYNEQFF. The V gene is TRBV7-9, the J gene TRBJ2-1, with 7 bases that match TRBD2. The junction had 8 bases not matched to a gene; V was cut back by 3 bases and J by 3 bases. Germline V gene sequence: CDR1 SEHNR, CDR2 FQNEAQ (reference sequence). CDR3 size: 16 residues.

This clone was picked up one time. This sequence joins TRBV7-3 and TRBJ2-2; D possibly corresponds to TRBD2 (6 bases). The CDR3 has 17 residues. Deletions cut 3 bases from V and 2 bases from J, with 16 bases between. Germline values: CDR1 SGHTA, CDR2 FQGTGA. CDR3 DNA sequence: TGTGCCAGCAGCTTGGGGCTGGGCGGGATAAACACCGGGGAGCTGTTTTTT. Its protein is CASSLGLGGINTGELFF.

The sample holds one count of this clone. V usage is TRBV27 and J usage is TRBJ1-2; 7 nucleotides match TRBD1. The CDR3 covers 14 residues. Per germline, CDR1 MNHEY and CDR2 SMNVEV (reference sequence). Trimming took 8 bases from V and 2 from J; bases not matched to a gene: 8. CDR3 region: CASQPRTGNYGYTF. The CDR3 coding sequence is TGTGCCAGCCAACCCCGGACAGGCAACTATGGCTACACCTTC.

The chain is built from TRBV6-5 and TRBJ1-1; perhaps TRBD1 as D (6 bases). Germline lookup yields CDR1 MNHEY and CDR2 SVGAGI. The V gene lost 0 bases and the J gene lost 0 bases, with 11 bases spanning the gap. The CDR3 consists of 16 residues. CDR3 bases: TGTGCCAGCAGTTACTCAGGACAGACCATGAACACTGAAGCTTTCTTT. Protein: CASSYSGQTMNTEAFF.

The CDR3 loop reads CASSLPLNTGELFF. In nucleotides, the CDR3 is TGTGCCAGCAGTTTACCCCTGAACACCGGGGAGCTGTTTTTT. The chain links TRBV28 to TRBJ2-2, with D hard to call. CDR1 MDHEN and CDR2 SYDVKM come from the germline V gene. The CDR3 runs 14 residues. V lost 2 bases, J lost 1 base, and 5 bases lay in between.

This rearrangement joins TRBV5-1 to TRBJ1-3, with D possibly being TRBD1 (5 bases). Trimming took 0 bases from V and 0 from J, leaving 13 bases between them. Germline V gene data show CDR1 as SGHRS and CDR2 as YFSETQ. The CDR3 is made up of 17 amino acids. The CDR3 DNA sequence: TGCGCCAGCAGCTTGGCCCCGACAGTCCGCTCTGGAAACACCATATATTTT. This sequence encodes CASSLAPTVRSGNTIYF.

This chain connects TRBV11-1 to TRBJ2-5; a possible D gene is TRBD2 (6 bases). This CDR3 is 14 amino acids long. The V gene's germline CDR1 is SGHAT and CDR2 FQDESV (reference sequence). V lost 1 base and J 10 bases, leaving 16 bases between the germline ends. The DNA of the CDR3 is TGTGCCAGCAGCTTAGGGCCCGGGACTCGAGGCCAGTACTTC. Translating it yields CASSLGPGTRGQYF.

The V call is TRBV28, the J call TRBJ2-1; D uncertain. The germline V and J ends were trimmed by 5 bases and 6 bases, with 2 bases remaining between them. CDR3 size: 10 residues. Germline V lookup: CDR1 MDHEN, CDR2 SYDVKM. The CDR3 DNA reads as TGTGCCAGCAGTCTCAATGAGCAGTTCTTC. Residues: CASSLNEQFF.

The chain uses TRBV21-1 and TRBJ2-7; the table's D call, TRBD1, was not checked against the DNA. TRBV21-1 is noted as a pseudogene. The CDR3 length is 18 residues. The CDR3 nucleotides read TGTGCCAGCAGCAAAGAGGTAAAATTGGACAGGGGAGCCCGCGAGCAGTACTTC. It is translated as CASSKEVKLDRGAREQYF.

The gene calls are TRBV5-8 and TRBJ1-1; D might be TRBD1 (5 bases). This CDR3 is 14 amino acids long. V was cut by 0 bases and J by 6 bases, with 12 bases left in between. Germline CDR1 and CDR2: SGHTS and YDEGEE. CDR3 amino acids: CASSLARGRAEAFF. CDR3 nucleotide sequence: TGTGCCAGCAGCTTGGCTCGGGGGAGGGCTGAAGCTTTCTTT.